The entry below gives a single T cell receptor beta chain sequence along with its context. Its matching antigen is unknown. This entry is derived from a study of T cells and Merkel cell carcinoma outcomes. V shed 5 bases and J shed 5 bases, with 14 bases lying between them. This CDR3 is 14 amino acids long. CDR1 is SGHAT and CDR2 is FQNNGV in the germline V gene. Study findings and constraints: Reportedly, T-cell repertoire with density predicts Merkel cell carcinoma outcomes.

Assay: immunoSEQ multiplex PCR; the TCRdb copy retains only in-frame clones and omits some. The sample records some 13,000 clones, roughly 92% being singletons. The gene calls are TRBV11-2 and TRBJ2-3; the D gene is possibly TRBD1 (6 bases). The clonotype was recovered from a human donor with Merkel cell carcinoma. Sequencing was carried out using tumor tissue from Merkel cell carcinoma. The CDR3 region has the DNA TGTGCCAGCAGCCGACAGGATTGGAGAGATACGCAGTATTTT. It encodes CASSRQDWRDTQYF.